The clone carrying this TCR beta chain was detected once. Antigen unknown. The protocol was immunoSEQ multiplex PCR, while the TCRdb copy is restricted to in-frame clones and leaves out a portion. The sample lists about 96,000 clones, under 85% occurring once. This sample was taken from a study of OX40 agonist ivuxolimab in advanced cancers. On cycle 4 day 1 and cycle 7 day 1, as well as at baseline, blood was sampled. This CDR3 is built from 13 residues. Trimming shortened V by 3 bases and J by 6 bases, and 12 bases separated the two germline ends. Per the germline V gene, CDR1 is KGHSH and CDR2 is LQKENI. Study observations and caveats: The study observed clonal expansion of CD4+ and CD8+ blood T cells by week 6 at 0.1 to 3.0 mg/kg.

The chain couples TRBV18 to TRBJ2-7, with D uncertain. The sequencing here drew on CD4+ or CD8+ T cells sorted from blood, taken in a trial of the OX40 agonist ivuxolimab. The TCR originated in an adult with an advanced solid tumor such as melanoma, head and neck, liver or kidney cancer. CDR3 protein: CASSPGSLTEQYF. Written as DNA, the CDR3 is TGTGCCAGCTCACCGGGCAGCCTTACCGAGCAGTACTTC.